The 15 T cell receptor beta chains presented below share a single source sample, sequenced in a study of blood T cell repertoires in COVID-19. Generated by immunoSEQ multiplex PCR, the TCRdb table keeps only in-frame clones and is missing some. The data show under 250,000 clones, with approximately 87% seen just once and 2.6% held by the top ten. Sequenced material: peripheral blood. These receptors were collected from a woman in her sixties or seventies with active or convalescent COVID-19.

V gene TRBV10-3 combines with J gene TRBJ1-2, with D tentatively TRBD1 (6 bases). The CDR3 runs 18 residues. Germline loops: CDR1 ENHRY, CDR2 SYGVKD. Trimming shortened V by 0 bases and J by 3 bases, and 20 bases separated the two germline ends. This CDR3 is CAISESRGGRIRDYGYTF. The CDR3 bases are TGTGCCATCAGTGAGTCGAGGGGGGGACGTATACGGGACTATGGCTACACCTTC.

The chain is built from TRBV2 and TRBJ2-7; 8 bases match TRBD1. V shed 5 bases and J 7 bases; nucleotides not matched to a gene: 13. This CDR3 is built from 15 residues. Germline loops: CDR1 SNHLY, CDR2 FYNNEI. The CDR3 DNA follows: TGTGCCAGCAGTCCTGACAGGGGAAGAGAATCGGAGCAGTACTTC. Protein sequence: CASSPDRGRESEQYF.

A remark on this clone: The sample holds other DNA sequences that translate to the same CDR3. The gene calls are TRBV19 and TRBJ2-7, with TRBD1 matching over 9 bases. After removal of 4 bases from V and 3 bases from J, the junction contained 4 bases not matched to a gene. The CDR3 has 14 amino acids. Germline loops: CDR1 LNHDA, CDR2 SQIVND (reference sequence). The CDR3 loop is CASSTGQGVYEQYF. DNA of the CDR3: TGTGCCAGTAGTACGGGACAGGGAGTCTACGAGCAGTACTTC. Using reference TRBV19 and TRBJ2-7 for the parts outside the CDR3, the full variable domain is DGGITQSPKYLFRKEGQNVTLSCEQNLNHDAMYWYRQDPGQGLRLIYYSQIVNDFQKGDIAEGYSVSREKKESFPLTVTSAQKNPTAFYLCASSTGQGVYEQYFGPGTRLTVT.

The V and J genes are TRBV5-1 and TRBJ2-7; D is possibly TRBD2 (5 bases). V gave up 1 base and J gave up 0 bases, with 11 bases separating them. The CDR3 covers 15 residues. The germline V gene has CDR1 SGHRS and CDR2 YFSETQ. CDR3 loop: CASSLSSGPSYEQYF. CDR3 DNA sequence: TGCGCCAGCAGCTTGTCCAGCGGTCCCTCCTACGAGCAGTACTTC.

The chain carries TRBV29-1 and TRBJ2-2, with 7 positions matching TRBD1. V lost 4 bases to trimming and J lost 2 bases; unmatched junction nucleotides: 13. The length of the CDR3 is 17 residues. CDR1 is SQVTM, CDR2 ANQGSEA, per germline. The CDR3 sequence: CSVVPLRQGPNTGELFF. CDR3 bases: TGCAGCGTTGTGCCACTTCGACAGGGACCCAACACCGGGGAGCTGTTTTTT.

This clone was observed a few times. The chain carries TRBV19 and TRBJ2-1; perhaps TRBD2 as D (5 bases). CDR1 and CDR2 (germline): LNHDA, SQIVND (reference sequence). Trimming took 3 bases from V and 2 from J, leaving 8 bases between them. The CDR3 sequence is 14 residues long. This CDR3 is CASSIPGAYNEQFF. The CDR3 nucleotides are TGTGCCAGTAGTATTCCCGGGGCCTACAATGAGCAGTTCTTC.

V is TRBV6-2 or TRBV6-3 and J is TRBJ2-5; D may be TRBD2 (6 bases). V was clipped by 5 bases and J by 2 bases, with 15 bases between them. CDR1 MNHEY and CDR2 SVGEGT come from the germline V gene. The CDR3 length is 15 residues. The CDR3 DNA reads as TGTGCCAGCAGTGACGGACTACTAAGACAAGAGACCCAGTACTTC. This codes for CASSDGLLRQETQYF.

J is TRBJ2-7 and V is TRBV19; 7 bases are a match to TRBD2. Trimming took 0 bases from V and 2 from J; bases not matched to a gene: 4. The CDR3 has 15 amino acids. CDR1 LNHDA and CDR2 SQIVND come from the germline V gene (reference sequence). The CDR3 coding sequence is TGTGCCAGTAGTATAGAGGCTAGCGGAACCTACGAGCAGTACTTC. It specifies CASSIEASGTYEQYF.

The CDR3 protein is CASSFGRPPGNQPQHF. The CDR3 nucleotides are TGTGCCAGCAGCTTTGGAAGACCTCCGGGTAATCAGCCCCAGCATTTT. The chain couples TRBV5-6 to TRBJ1-5, with D unresolved. Germline V gene data show CDR1 as SGHDT and CDR2 as YYEEEE. The V and J ends lost 2 bases and 4 bases respectively, with 16 bases between them. This CDR3 has 16 amino acids.

This clone was detected only once. This chain joins TRBV7-9 and TRBJ2-6; 13 bases map to TRBD2. V trimming: 5 bases; J trimming: 2 bases; junction bases outside the gene matches: 6. Per germline, CDR1 SEHNR and CDR2 FQNEAQ (reference sequence). The CDR3 runs to 18 residues. CDR3 residues: CASSIGLAGAAGANVLTF. Written as DNA, the CDR3 is TGTGCCAGCAGCATCGGACTAGCGGGAGCGGCTGGGGCCAACGTCCTGACTTTC.

The sample holds one count of this clone. The CDR3 loop is CASSLDPSGGELFF. DNA of the CDR3: TGTGCCAGCAGCTTAGACCCCTCGGGCGGGGAGCTGTTTTTT. The chain is built from TRBV7-6 and TRBJ2-2; D call uncertain. There are 14 residues in the CDR3. Trimming left V 1 base short and J 7 bases short, with 10 bases between. Germline assignment: CDR1 SGHVS and CDR2 FNYEAQ. Together with reference TRBV7-6 and TRBJ2-2, the CDR3 gives the full variable domain: GAGVSQSPRYKVTKRGQDVALRCDPISGHVSLYWYRQALGQGPEFLTYFNYEAQQDKSGLPNDRFSAERPEGSISTLTIQRTEQRDSAMYRCASSLDPSGGELFFGEGSRLTVL.

This clone was detected a few times. The chain uses TRBV11-2 and TRBJ1-4; no definite D call. V lost 5 bases and J 3 bases, leaving 4 bases between the germline ends. Looked up from germline, CDR1 is SGHAT and CDR2 is FQNNGV. This CDR3 has 12 residues. The CDR3: CASSSSNEKLFF. The CDR3 nucleotides read TGTGCCAGCAGCAGCTCTAATGAAAAACTGTTTTTT.

CDR3 amino acids: CASSLSGGYTDTQYF. The CDR3 DNA reads as TGCGCCAGCAGCTTATCGGGGGGATACACAGATACGCAGTATTTT. The chain is built from TRBV5-1 and TRBJ2-3, with TRBD2 matching 7 bases. There are 15 residues in the CDR3. The V gene end was trimmed by 2 bases and the J gene end by 2 bases; junction bases not matched to a gene: 5. The germline V gene has CDR1 SGHRS and CDR2 YFSETQ.

The chain has TRBV28 and TRBJ1-6; a weak D match, TRBD1 (6 bases). Germline V lookup: CDR1 MDHEN, CDR2 SYDVKM. Trimming shortened V by 5 bases and J by 2 bases, and 13 bases separated the two germline ends. This CDR3 has 16 residues. This CDR3 is CASSPLRGTYNSPLHF. For the CDR3, the DNA is TGTGCCAGCAGTCCTCTTAGGGGGACCTATAATTCACCCCTCCACTTT.

The gene calls are TRBV4-1 and TRBJ1-4; 7 positions agree with TRBD1. The CDR3 is made up of 18 amino acids. J was trimmed by 2 bases and V by 1 base; bases with no gene match: 10. CDR1 and CDR2 from the germline V gene are MGHRA and YSYEKL. The CDR3 sequence is CASSQGLRGRGTNEKLFF. The CDR3 nucleotides are TGCGCCAGCAGCCAAGGGCTGAGGGGGCGCGGCACTAATGAAAAACTGTTTTTT.